This T cell receptor beta chain was sequenced for a study of blood T cell repertoires in COVID-19. Study information: From the United States, Italy and Spain came samples of acute and convalescent COVID-19.

In the original workflow: Amplifying reference gene primers gave estimates of nucleated cell counts. Data came from immunoSEQ multiplex PCR; TCRdb stores just in-frame clones and leaves some out. Clonal size and the V and J genes are those of that table, whereas D and trimming came from the DNA. The sample includes more than 200,000 clones, 80% to 90% of them seen just once. The germline gives CDR1 SGDLS, CDR2 YYNGEE. The trim removed 0 bases at V and 11 bases at J, leaving 14 bases unmatched. CDR3 size: 16 residues. The genes are TRBV9 and TRBJ1-1, with TRBD1 identical over 9 bases. The receptor was derived from a man aged 55 to 69 with acute or convalescent COVID-19. The sample taken for sequencing was peripheral blood. CDR3 amino acids: CASSVAVDDRGTSAFF. CDR3 coding DNA: TGTGCCAGCAGCGTAGCGGTGGACGACAGGGGGACGAGCGCTTTCTTT.